This T cell receptor beta chain was sequenced during a study of radiotherapy plus CTLA-4 blockade in lung cancer. The data were produced by immunoSEQ multiplex PCR, yet TCRdb's version contains in-frame clones alone and is incomplete. This table holds roughly 63,000 clones, about 72% found once. CDR3 length: 15 residues. Germline V gene data show CDR1 as SGHTA and CDR2 as FQGTGA. V shed 2 bases and J 2 bases; nucleotides not matched to a gene: 4. This receptor was obtained from a human donor with non-small cell lung cancer whose response to radiotherapy plus ipilimumab could not be evaluated. The sequences come from peripheral blood, collected from a patient treated with radiotherapy plus ipilimumab. The V gene is TRBV7-3, the J gene TRBJ2-5; 8 nucleotides align to TRBD2. The DNA of the CDR3 is TGTGCCAGCAGCTTAGGTAGCGGGGATCAAGAGACCCAGTACTTC. Protein: CASSLGSGDQETQYF.